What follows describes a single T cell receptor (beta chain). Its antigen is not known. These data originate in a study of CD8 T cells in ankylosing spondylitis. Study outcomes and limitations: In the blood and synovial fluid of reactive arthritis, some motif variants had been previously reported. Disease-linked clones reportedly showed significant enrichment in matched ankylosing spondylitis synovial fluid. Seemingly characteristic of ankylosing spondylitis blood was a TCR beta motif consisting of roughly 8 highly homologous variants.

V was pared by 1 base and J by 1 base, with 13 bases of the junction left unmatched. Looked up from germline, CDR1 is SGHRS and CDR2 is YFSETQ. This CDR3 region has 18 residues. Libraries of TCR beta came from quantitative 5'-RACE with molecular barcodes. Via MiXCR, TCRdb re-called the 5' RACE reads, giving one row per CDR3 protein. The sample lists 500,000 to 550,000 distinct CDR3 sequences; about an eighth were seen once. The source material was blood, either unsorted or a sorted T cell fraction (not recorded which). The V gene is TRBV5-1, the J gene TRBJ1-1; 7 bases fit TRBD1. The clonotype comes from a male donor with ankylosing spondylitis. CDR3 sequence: CASSLIPLDYRGNTEAFF. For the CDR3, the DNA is TGCGCCAGCAGCTTGATTCCCCTCGACTACAGGGGGAACACTGAAGCTTTCTTT.